Following are 12 T cell receptor beta chains from one sample sequenced in a study of T-cell memory formation after mild COVID-19. TCRdb fed the 5' RACE reads into MiXCR, producing one record per CDR3 protein. The sample records hundreds of thousands of distinct CDR3 sequences, more than 15% being singletons. Sequenced sample: PBMCs or a T cell subset sorted from them (not recorded which). Receptors were obtained from a young man who had mild COVID-19 (a few samples of this study predate the infection). Cell type and time point are not known.

The genes are TRBV6-2 or TRBV6-3 and TRBJ1-1; D remains ambiguous. CDR1 and CDR2 from the germline V gene are MNHEY and SVGEGT. The V end lost 2 bases, the J end lost 4 bases, and 5 bases lay between the germline ends. This CDR3 spans 12 amino acids. The CDR3 spells CASSYGFTEAFF. CDR3 coding DNA: TGTGCCAGCAGTTACGGATTCACTGAAGCTTTCTTT.

This clonotype was seen more than once but under ten times. This chain connects TRBV6-6 to TRBJ1-2, with 7 bases fitting TRBD1. V was pared by 5 bases and J by 4 bases, with 7 bases of the junction left unmatched. Germline loops: CDR1 MNHNY, CDR2 SVGAGI (reference sequence). The CDR3 extends over 14 amino acids. This chain's CDR3 is CASSPTTGVYGYTF. CDR3 nucleotides: TGTGCCAGCAGTCCCACTACAGGGGTCTATGGCTACACCTTC.

There are a few counts of this clonotype. V and J are TRBV20-1 and TRBJ2-2; D possibly corresponds to TRBD1 (5 bases). This CDR3 has 15 residues. The V gene lost 6 bases and the J gene lost 0 bases, with 14 bases spanning the gap. CDR1 DFQATT and CDR2 SNEGSKA come from the germline V gene (reference sequence). The CDR3 protein is CSAIDRVTNTGELFF. The DNA of the CDR3 is TGCAGTGCGATAGACAGAGTTACGAACACCGGGGAGCTGTTTTTT.

V gene TRBV7-8 combines with J gene TRBJ1-1, with no clear D. Trimming shortened V by 1 base and J by 7 bases, and 7 bases separated the two germline ends. Germline V gene lookup returns CDR1 SGHVS and CDR2 FQNEAQ. The CDR3 is made up of 12 amino acids. CDR3 bases: TGTGCCAGCAGCTTAGAAGGGAATGAAGCTTTCTTT. It codes for CASSLEGNEAFF. The entire variable domain, with the rest obtained from reference TRBV7-8 and TRBJ1-1, is as follows: GAGVSQSPRYKVAKRGQDVALRCDPISGHVSLFWYQQALGQGPEFLTYFQNEAQLDKSGLPSDRFFAERPEGSVSTLKIQRTQQEDSAVYLCASSLEGNEAFFGQGTRLTVV.

This clonotype was recorded a few times. The V and J genes are TRBV7-2 and TRBJ2-2, with a tentative D call TRBD2 (7 bases). The CDR3 contains 14 residues. Trimming cost V 1 base and J 7 bases, with 10 bases left between them. Per the germline V gene, CDR1 is SGHTA and CDR2 is FQGNSA. CDR3 region: CASSLVRGRGELFF. The DNA for the CDR3 is TGTGCCAGCAGCTTAGTGCGGGGGCGCGGGGAGCTGTTTTTT.

The table lists this clonotype with a few counts. The V call is TRBV29-1, the J call TRBJ1-1, with 10 bases aligning to TRBD1. Germline V lookup: CDR1 SQVTM, CDR2 ANQGSEA. Trimming at V came to 1 base and at J to 5 bases, leaving 25 bases not matched to a gene. The CDR3 is 21 amino acids. In DNA form, the CDR3 reads TGCAGCGTTGAAGTCCCAGGGACAGGGGTGGATCGAGGGAAGTTTTGGACTGAAGCTTTCTTT. Translating gives CSVEVPGTGVDRGKFWTEAFF.

The chain carries TRBV7-3 and TRBJ2-3, with D possibly matching TRBD2 (5 bases). Deletions cut 4 bases from V and 7 bases from J, with 15 bases between. The CDR3 is made up of 14 amino acids. The V gene's germline CDR1 is SGHTA and CDR2 FQGTGA. The CDR3 sequence is CASSSGLQGNTQYF. The DNA of the CDR3 is TGTGCCAGCAGCTCTGGACTGCAAGGGAATACGCAGTATTTT.

This clonotype was seen repeatedly, ten times or more. The chain combines TRBV7-8 with TRBJ2-2; D unresolved. The CDR3 runs to 17 residues. From germline, CDR1 is SGHVS and CDR2 FQNEAQ. The germline V and J ends were trimmed by 3 bases and 2 bases, with 16 bases remaining between them. CDR3: CASSLGRTDPNTGELFF. DNA of the CDR3: TGTGCCAGCAGCTTGGGTCGGACGGACCCTAACACCGGGGAGCTGTTTTTT.

The V and J genes are TRBV5-6 and TRBJ2-1, with D perhaps TRBD2 (5 bases). The V and J ends lost 5 bases and 2 bases respectively, with 20 bases between them. Germline V CDR1 and CDR2: SGHDT, YYEEEE. The CDR3 totals 17 residues. CDR3 in DNA: TGTGCCAGCAGTTCGGTTATTGGACTTCCGCCCTACAATGAGCAGTTCTTC. The encoded protein is CASSSVIGLPPYNEQFF.

This clonotype has ten or more counts. V usage is TRBV12-3 or TRBV12-4 and J usage is TRBJ1-5, with D maybe TRBD1 (5 bases). Trimming stripped 5 bases from V and 11 bases from J, with 13 bases between. The CDR3 is made up of 12 amino acids. The CDR3 region has the DNA TGTGCCAGCAGTCCGCAGGGCTACGCCCAGCATTTT. It is translated as CASSPQGYAQHF.

There are a few counts of this clonotype. The chain joins TRBV11-2 to TRBJ2-3; possibly TRBD2 for D (6 bases). V was clipped by 8 bases and J by 1 base, with 13 bases between them. Germline-derived CDR1 and CDR2 are SGHAT and FQNNGV. The length of the CDR3 is 14 residues. This CDR3 reads CASAIWGGTDTQYF. CDR3 DNA: TGTGCCAGCGCCATCTGGGGGGGCACAGATACGCAGTATTTT.

The table lists this clonotype with a few counts. The rearrangement joins TRBV9 to TRBJ2-3, with D possibly matching TRBD2 (6 bases). Germline values: CDR1 SGDLS, CDR2 YYNGEE. Trimming shortened V by 3 bases and J by 4 bases, and 15 bases separated the two germline ends. The CDR3 contains 15 residues. This CDR3 is CASSAGGTSPDTQYF. In nucleotides, the CDR3 is TGTGCCAGCAGCGCCGGCGGGACTTCTCCAGATACGCAGTATTTT.